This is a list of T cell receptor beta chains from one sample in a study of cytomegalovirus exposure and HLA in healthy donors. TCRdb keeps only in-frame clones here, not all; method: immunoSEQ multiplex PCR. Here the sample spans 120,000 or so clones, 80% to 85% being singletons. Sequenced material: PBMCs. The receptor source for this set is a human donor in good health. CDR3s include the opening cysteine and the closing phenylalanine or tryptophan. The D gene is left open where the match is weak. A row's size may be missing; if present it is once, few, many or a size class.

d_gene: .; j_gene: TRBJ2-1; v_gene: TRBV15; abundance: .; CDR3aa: CATSSTGDWGEEQFF; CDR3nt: TGTGCCACTAGCTCCACAGGGGACTGGGGGGAGGAGCAGTTCTTC
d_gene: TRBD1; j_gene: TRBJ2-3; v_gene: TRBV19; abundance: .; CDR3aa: CASSINLGTAIDTQYF; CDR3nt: TGTGCCAGTAGTATTAACTTGGGGACAGCGATCGATACGCAGTATTTT
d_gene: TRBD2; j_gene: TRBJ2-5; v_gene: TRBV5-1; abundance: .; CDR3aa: CASSLGLAGKETQYF; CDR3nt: TGCGCCAGCAGCTTGGGGCTAGCGGGAAAAGAGACCCAGTACTTC
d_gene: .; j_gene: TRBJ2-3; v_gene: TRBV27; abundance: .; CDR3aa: CASSLTGADTQYF; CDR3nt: TGTGCCAGCAGTTTAACCGGGGCAGATACGCAGTATTTT
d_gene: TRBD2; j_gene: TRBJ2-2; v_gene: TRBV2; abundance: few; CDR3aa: CASSAMFSGGTTGELFF; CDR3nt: TGTGCCAGCAGTGCGATGTTTAGCGGGGGAACCACCGGGGAGCTGTTTTTT
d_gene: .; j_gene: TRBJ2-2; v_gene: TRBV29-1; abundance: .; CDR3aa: CSVGGHDTGELFF; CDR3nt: TGCAGCGTTGGGGGACATGACACCGGGGAGCTGTTTTTT
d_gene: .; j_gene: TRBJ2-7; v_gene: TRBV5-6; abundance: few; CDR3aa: CASSWGVGDYEQYF; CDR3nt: TGTGCCAGCAGCTGGGGGGTGGGGGACTACGAGCAGTACTTC
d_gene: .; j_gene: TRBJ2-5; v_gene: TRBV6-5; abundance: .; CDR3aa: CASSYWAIGVGETQYF; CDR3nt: TGTGCCAGCAGTTATTGGGCAATAGGGGTGGGCGAGACCCAGTACTTC
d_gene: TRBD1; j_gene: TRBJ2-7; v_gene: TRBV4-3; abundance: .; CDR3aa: CASSPSGTGLRGEQYF; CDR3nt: TGCGCCAGCAGCCCTTCTGGGACAGGGCTCCGAGGGGAGCAGTACTTC
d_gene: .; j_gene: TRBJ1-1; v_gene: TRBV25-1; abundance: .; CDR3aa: CASTRASEAFF; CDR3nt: TGTGCCAGCACGCGGGCCAGTGAAGCTTTCTTT
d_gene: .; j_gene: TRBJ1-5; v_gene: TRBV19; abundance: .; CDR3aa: CASSLQGKSNQPQHF; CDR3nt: TGTGCCAGTAGCCTACAGGGCAAGAGCAATCAGCCCCAGCATTTT
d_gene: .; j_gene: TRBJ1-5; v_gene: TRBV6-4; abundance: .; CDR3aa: CASRARGGDKRASNQPQHF; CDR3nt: TGTGCCAGCAGGGCTAGGGGAGGGGATAAGAGGGCAAGCAATCAGCCCCAGCATTTT
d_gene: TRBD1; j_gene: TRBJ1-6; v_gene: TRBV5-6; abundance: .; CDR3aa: CASSFRGLDSPLHF; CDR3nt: TGTGCCAGCAGCTTCAGGGGGTTAGATTCACCCCTCCACTTT
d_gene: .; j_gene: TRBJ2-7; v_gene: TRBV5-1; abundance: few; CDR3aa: CASSPRADYEQYF; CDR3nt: TGCGCCAGCAGCCCGCGTGCCGACTACGAGCAGTACTTC
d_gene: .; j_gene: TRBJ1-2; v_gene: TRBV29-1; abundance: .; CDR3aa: CSARIGTNYGYTF; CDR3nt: TGCAGCGCACGGATCGGGACTAACTATGGCTACACCTTC
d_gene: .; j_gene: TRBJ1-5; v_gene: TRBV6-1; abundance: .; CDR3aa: CASTGGHNQPQHF; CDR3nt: TGTGCCAGCACGGGAGGCCACAATCAGCCCCAGCATTTT
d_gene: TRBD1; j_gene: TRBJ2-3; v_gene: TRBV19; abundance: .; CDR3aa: CASSVTGTGQDTQYF; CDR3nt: TGTGCCAGTAGTGTTACCGGGACAGGACAAGATACGCAGTATTTT
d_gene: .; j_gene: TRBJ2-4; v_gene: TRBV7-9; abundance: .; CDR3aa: CASSPGLLAKNIQYF; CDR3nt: TGTGCCAGCAGCCCGGGACTCCTAGCCAAAAACATTCAGTACTTC
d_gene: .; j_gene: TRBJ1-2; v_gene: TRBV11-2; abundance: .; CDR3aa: CASSLIVGPGQTAGYTF; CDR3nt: TGTGCCAGCAGCTTAATTGTCGGCCCGGGACAAACGGCCGGCTACACCTTC
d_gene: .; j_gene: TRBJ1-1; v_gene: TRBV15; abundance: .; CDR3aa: CATSRVRDRPEAFF; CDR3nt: TGTGCCACCAGCAGAGTCAGGGATAGGCCTGAAGCTTTCTTT
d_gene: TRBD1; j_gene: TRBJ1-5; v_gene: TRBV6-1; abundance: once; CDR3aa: CASRGTVDSNQPQHF; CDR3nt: TGTGCCAGCAGGGGGACAGTCGATAGCAATCAGCCCCAGCATTTT
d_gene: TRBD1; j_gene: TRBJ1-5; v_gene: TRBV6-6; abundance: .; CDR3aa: CASSVQGNNQPQHF; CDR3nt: TGTGCCAGCAGTGTACAGGGGAACAATCAGCCCCAGCATTTT
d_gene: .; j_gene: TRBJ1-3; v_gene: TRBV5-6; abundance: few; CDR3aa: CASSATKADSGNTIYF; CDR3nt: TGTGCCAGCAGCGCGACAAAAGCAGACTCTGGAAACACCATATATTTT
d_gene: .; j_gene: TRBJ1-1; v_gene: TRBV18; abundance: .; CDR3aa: CASSQNSDTEAFF; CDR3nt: TGTGCCAGCTCACAAAATAGCGACACTGAAGCTTTCTTT